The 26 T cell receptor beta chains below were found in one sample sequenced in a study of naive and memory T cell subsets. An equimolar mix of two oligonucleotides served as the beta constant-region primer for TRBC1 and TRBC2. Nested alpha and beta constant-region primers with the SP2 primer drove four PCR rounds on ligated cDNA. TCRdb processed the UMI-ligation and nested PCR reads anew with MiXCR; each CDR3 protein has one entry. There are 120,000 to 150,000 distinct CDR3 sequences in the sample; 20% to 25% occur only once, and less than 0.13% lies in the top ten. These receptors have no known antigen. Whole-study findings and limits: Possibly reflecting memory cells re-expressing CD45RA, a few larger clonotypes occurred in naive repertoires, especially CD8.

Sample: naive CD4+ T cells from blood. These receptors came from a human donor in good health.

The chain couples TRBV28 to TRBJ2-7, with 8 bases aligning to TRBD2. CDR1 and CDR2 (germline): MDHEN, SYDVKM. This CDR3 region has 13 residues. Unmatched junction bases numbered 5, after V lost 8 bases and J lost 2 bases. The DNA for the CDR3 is TGTGCCAGCTCGGGAGGGCCAACCTACGAGCAGTACTTC. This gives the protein CASSGGPTYEQYF.

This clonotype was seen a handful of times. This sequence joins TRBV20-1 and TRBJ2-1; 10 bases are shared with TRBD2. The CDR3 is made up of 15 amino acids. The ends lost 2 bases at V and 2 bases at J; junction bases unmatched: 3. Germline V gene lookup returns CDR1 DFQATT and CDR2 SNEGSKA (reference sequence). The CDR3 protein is CSARRAGGPYNEQFF. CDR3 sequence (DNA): TGCAGTGCTAGACGAGCGGGAGGGCCCTACAATGAGCAGTTCTTC.

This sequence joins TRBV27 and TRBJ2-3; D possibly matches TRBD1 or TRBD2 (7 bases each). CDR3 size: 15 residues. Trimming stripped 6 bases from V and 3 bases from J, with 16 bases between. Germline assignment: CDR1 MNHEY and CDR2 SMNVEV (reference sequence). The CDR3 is CASRGGGSGTDTQYF. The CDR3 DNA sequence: TGTGCCAGCAGGGGAGGGGGCTCAGGGACAGATACGCAGTATTTT.

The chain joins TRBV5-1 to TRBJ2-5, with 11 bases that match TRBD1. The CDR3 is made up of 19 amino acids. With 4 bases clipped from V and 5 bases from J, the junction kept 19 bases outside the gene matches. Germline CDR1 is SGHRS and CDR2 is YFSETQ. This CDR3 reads CASSPRALTWTGGRETQYF. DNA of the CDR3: TGCGCCAGCAGCCCCCGGGCCCTTACATGGACAGGGGGCCGGGAGACCCAGTACTTC.

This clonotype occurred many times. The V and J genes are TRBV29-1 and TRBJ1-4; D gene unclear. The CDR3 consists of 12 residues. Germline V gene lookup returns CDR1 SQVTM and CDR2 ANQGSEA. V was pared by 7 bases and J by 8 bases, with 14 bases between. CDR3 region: CSAAVGREKLFF. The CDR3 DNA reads TGCAGCGCTGCCGTCGGTAGGGAAAAACTGTTTTTT.

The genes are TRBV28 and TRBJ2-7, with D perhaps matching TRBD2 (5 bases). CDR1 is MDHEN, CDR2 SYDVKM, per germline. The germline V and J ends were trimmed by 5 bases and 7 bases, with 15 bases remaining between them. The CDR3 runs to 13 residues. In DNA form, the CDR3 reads TGTGCCAGCAGTCCGCCGGCTAGCAGGGAGCAGTACTTC. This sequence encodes CASSPPASREQYF.

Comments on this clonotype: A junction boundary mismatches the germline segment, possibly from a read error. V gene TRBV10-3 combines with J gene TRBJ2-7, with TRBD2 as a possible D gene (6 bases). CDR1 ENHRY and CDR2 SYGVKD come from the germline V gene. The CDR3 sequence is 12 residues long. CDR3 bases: TGTGCCATCAGTGAGTCTGGGCGGGATTCGTTCTTC. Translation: CAISESGRDSFF.

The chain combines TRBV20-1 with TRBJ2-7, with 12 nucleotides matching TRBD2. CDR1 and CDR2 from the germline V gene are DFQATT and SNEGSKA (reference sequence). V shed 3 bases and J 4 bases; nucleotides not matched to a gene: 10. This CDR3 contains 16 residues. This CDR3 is CSASFRGLAGQYEQYF. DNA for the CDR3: TGCAGTGCTAGTTTCCGGGGACTAGCGGGTCAATACGAGCAGTACTTC.

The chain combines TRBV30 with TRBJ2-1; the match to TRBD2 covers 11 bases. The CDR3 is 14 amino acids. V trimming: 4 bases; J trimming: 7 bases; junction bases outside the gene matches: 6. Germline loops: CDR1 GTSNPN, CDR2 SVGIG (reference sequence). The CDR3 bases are TGTGCCTGGAACTTGGGACTAGCGGATAATGAGCAGTTCTTC. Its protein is CAWNLGLADNEQFF.

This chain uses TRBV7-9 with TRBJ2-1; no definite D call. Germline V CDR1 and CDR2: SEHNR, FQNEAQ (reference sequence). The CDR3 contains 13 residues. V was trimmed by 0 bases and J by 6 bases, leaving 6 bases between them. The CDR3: CASSLAIRNEQFF. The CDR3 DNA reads TGTGCCAGCAGCTTAGCGATTCGCAATGAGCAGTTCTTC.

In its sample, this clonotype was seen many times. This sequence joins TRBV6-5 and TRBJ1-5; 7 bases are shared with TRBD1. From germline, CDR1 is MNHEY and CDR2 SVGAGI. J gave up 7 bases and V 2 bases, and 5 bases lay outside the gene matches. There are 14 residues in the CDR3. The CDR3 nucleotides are TGTGCCAGCAGTTACAGGGGGCGAGGACAGCCCCAGCATTTT. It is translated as CASSYRGRGQPQHF.

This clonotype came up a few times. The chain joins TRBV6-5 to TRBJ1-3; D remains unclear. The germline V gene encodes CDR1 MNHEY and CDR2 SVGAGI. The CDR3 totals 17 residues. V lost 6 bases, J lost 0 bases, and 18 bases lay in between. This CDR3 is CASRRSLGPSSGNTIYF. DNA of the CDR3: TGTGCCAGCAGAAGATCGTTGGGCCCAAGCTCTGGAAACACCATATATTTT.

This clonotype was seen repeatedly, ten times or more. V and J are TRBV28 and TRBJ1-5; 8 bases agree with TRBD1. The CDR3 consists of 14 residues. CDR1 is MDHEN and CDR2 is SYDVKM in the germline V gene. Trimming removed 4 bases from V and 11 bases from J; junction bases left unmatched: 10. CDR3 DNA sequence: TGTGCCAGCAGTTCCCCTGGACAGGGTTGGACCCAGCATTTT. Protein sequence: CASSSPGQGWTQHF.

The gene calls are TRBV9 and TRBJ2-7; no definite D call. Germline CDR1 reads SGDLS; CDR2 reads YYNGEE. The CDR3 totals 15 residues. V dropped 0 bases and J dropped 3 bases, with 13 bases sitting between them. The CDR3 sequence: CASSVGVSPDYEQYF. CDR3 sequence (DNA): TGTGCCAGCAGCGTAGGTGTCAGTCCAGACTACGAGCAGTACTTC.

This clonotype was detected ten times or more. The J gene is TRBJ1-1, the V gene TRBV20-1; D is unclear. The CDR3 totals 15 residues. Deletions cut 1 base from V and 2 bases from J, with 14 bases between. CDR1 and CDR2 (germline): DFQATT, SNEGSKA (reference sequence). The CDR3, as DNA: TGCAGTGCTAGAGTTCCACGGGGTCCCAACACTGAAGCTTTCTTT. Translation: CSARVPRGPNTEAFF.

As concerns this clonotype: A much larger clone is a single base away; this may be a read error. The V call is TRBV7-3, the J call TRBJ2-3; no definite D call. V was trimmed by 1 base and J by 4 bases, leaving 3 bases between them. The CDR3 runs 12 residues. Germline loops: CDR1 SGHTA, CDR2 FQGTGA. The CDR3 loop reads CASSLNADTQYF. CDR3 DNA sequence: TGTGCCAGCAGCTTAAATGCAGATACGCAGTATTTT.

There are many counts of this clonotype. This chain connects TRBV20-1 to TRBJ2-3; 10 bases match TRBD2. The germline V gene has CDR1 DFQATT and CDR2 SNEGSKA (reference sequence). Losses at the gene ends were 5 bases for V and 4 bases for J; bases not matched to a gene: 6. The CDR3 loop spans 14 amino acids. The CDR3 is CSALVGTSADTQYF. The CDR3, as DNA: TGCAGTGCTCTTGTCGGGACTAGCGCAGATACGCAGTATTTT.

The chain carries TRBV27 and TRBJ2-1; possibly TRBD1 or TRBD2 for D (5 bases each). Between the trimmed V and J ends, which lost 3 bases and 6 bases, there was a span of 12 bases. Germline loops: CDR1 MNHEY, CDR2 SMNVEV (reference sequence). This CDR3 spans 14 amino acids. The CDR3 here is CASSFWGKGNEQFF. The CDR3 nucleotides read TGTGCCAGCAGTTTTTGGGGGAAGGGCAATGAGCAGTTCTTC.

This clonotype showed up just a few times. The CDR3 reads CATTGGGWAGNEQFF. The CDR3 region has the DNA TGTGCCACGACAGGAGGAGGGTGGGCTGGGAATGAGCAGTTCTTC. The chain carries TRBV5-4 and TRBJ2-1, with D possibly being TRBD1 or TRBD2 (6 bases each). The CDR3 covers 15 residues. The V end lost 9 bases, the J end lost 7 bases, and 23 bases lay between the germline ends. Germline V gene data show CDR1 as SGHNT and CDR2 as YYREEE (reference sequence).

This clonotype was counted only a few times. DNA for the CDR3: TGTGCCAGCAGCATGAATAGCGGGAGAGTCGCTGATACGCAGTATTTT. As protein: CASSMNSGRVADTQYF. The V call is TRBV9, the J call TRBJ2-3; TRBD2 matches at 9 bases. Germline V gene sequence: CDR1 SGDLS, CDR2 YYNGEE. J gave up 6 bases and V 4 bases, and 12 bases lay outside the gene matches. This CDR3 is built from 16 residues.

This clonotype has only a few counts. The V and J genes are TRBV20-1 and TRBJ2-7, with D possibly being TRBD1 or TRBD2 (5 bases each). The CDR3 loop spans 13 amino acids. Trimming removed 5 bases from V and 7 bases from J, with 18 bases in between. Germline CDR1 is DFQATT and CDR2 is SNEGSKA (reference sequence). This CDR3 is CSAPLGTALEQYF. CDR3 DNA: TGCAGTGCTCCCCTCGGGACGGCCCTTGAGCAGTACTTC.

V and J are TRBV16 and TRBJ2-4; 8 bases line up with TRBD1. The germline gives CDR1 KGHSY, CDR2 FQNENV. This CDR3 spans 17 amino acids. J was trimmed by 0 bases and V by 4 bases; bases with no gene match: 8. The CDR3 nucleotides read TGTGCCAGCAGCCCTCGTGGACAGGGAATAGCCAAAAACATTCAGTACTTC. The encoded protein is CASSPRGQGIAKNIQYF.

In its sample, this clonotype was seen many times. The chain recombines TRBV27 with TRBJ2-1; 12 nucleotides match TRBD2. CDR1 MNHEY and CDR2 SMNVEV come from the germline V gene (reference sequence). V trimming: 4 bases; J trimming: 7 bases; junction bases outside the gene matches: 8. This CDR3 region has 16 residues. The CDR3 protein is CASSSGRTSGKNEQFF. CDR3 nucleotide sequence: TGTGCCAGCAGTTCCGGGAGGACTAGCGGGAAGAATGAGCAGTTCTTC.

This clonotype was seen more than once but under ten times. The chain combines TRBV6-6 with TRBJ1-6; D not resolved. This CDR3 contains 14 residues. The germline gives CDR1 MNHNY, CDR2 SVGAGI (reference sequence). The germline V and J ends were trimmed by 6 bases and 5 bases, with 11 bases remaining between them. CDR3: CASRPEADNSPLHF. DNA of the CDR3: TGTGCCAGCAGGCCAGAAGCGGATAATTCACCCCTCCACTTT.

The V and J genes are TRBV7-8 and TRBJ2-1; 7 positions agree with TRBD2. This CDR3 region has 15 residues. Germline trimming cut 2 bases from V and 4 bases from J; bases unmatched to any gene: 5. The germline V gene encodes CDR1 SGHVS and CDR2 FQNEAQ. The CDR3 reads CASSLILAEYNEQFF. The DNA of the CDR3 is TGTGCCAGCAGCTTAATTCTAGCGGAGTACAATGAGCAGTTCTTC.

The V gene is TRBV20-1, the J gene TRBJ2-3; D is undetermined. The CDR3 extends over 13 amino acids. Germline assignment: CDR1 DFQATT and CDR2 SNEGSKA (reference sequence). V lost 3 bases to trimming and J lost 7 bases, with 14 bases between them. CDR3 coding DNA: TGCAGTGCTAGTATGCTTATTGCAAATACGCAGTATTTT. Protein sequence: CSASMLIANTQYF.